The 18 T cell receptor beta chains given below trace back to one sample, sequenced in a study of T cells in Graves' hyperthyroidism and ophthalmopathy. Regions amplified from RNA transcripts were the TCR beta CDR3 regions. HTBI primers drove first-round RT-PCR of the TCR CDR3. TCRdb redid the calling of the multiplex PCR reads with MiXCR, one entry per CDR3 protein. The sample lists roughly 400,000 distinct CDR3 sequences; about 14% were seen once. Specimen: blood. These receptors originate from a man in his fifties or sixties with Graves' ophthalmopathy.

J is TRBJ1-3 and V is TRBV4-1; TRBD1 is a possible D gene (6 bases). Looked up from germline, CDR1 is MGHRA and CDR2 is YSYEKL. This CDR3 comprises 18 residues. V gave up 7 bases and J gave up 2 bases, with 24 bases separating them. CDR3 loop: CASNQQDLTGSAGNTIYF. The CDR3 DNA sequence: TGCGCCAGCAACCAGCAAGACTTGACAGGTTCGGCTGGAAACACCATATATTTT.

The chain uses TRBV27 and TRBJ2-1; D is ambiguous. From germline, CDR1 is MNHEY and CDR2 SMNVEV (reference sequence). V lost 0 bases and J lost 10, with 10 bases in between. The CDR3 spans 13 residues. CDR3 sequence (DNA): TGTGCCAGCAGTTTATCCTGGGGTTGGGAGCAGTTCTTC. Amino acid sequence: CASSLSWGWEQFF.

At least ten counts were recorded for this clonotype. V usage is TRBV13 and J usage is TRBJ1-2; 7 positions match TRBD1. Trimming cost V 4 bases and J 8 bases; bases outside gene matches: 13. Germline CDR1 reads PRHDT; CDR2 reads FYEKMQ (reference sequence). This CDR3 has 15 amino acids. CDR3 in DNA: TGTGCCAGCAGCTCGAACCCCGGACAGGTCGGAGGCTACACCTTC. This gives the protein CASSSNPGQVGGYTF.

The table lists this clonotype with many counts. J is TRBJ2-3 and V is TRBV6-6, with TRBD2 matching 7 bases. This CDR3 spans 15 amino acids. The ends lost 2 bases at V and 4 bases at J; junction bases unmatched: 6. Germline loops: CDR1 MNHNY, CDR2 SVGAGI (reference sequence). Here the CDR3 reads CASSYPREVADTQYF. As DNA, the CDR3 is TGTGCCAGCAGTTACCCCCGGGAGGTGGCAGATACGCAGTATTTT.

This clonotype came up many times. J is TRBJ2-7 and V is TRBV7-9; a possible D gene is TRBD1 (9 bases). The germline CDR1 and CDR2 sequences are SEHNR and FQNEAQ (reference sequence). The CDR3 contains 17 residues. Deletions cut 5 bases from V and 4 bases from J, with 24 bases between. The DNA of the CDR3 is TGTGCCAGCAGCCTTGGCGGGGGGACAGGGATCATTTACGAGCAGTACTTC. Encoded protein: CASSLGGGTGIIYEQYF.

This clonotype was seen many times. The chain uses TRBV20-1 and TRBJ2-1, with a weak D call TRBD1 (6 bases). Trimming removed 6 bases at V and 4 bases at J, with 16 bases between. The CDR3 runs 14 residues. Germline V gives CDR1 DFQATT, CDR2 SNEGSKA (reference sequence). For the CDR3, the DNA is TGCAGTGCGATACAGGGTTGGGGTTACAATGAGCAGTTCTTC. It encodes CSAIQGWGYNEQFF.

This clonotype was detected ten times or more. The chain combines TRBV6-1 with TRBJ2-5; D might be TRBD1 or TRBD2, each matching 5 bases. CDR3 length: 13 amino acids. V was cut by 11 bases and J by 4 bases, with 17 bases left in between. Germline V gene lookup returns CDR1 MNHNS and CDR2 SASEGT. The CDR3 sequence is CASSGSGTETQYF. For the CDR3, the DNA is TGTGCCTCGTCGGGGTCTGGGACAGAGACCCAGTACTTC.

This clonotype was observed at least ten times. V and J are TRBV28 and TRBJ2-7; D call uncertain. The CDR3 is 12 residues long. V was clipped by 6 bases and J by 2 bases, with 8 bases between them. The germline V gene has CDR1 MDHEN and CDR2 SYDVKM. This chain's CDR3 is CASRQSAYEQYF. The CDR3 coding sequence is TGTGCCAGCAGACAAAGCGCCTACGAGCAGTACTTC.

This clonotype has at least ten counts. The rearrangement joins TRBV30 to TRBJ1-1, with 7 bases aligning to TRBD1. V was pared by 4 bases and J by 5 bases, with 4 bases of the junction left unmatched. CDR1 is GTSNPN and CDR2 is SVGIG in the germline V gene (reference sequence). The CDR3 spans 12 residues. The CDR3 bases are TGTGCCTGGAATAGACAGGGTACTGAAGCTTTCTTT. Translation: CAWNRQGTEAFF.

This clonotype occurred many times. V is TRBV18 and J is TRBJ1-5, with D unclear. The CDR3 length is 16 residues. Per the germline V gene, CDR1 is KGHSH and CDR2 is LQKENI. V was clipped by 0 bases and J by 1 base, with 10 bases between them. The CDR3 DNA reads TGTGCCAGCTCACCACCGTCTCAAGTGAGCAATCAGCCCCAGCATTTT. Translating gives CASSPPSQVSNQPQHF.

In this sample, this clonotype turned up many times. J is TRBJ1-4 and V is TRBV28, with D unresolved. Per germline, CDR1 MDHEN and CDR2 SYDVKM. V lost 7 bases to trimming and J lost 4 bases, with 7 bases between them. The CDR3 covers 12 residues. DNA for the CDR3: TGTGCCAGCACCGCTGGTAATGAAAAACTGTTTTTT. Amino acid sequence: CASTAGNEKLFF.

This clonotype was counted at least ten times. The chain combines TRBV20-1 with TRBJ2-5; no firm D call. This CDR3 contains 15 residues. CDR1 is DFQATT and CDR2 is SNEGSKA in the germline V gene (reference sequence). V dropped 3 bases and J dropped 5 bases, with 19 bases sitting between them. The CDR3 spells CSASTPRVLGETQYF. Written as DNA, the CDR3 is TGCAGTGCTAGTACCCCCCGGGTTCTTGGGGAGACCCAGTACTTC.

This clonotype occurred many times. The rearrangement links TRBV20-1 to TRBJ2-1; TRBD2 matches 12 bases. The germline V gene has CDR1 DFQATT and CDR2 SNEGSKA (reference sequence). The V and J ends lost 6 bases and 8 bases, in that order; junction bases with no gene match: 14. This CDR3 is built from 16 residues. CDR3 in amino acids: CSATPASGRDAYEQFF. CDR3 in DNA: TGCAGTGCAACCCCTGCTAGCGGGAGGGATGCCTATGAGCAGTTCTTC.

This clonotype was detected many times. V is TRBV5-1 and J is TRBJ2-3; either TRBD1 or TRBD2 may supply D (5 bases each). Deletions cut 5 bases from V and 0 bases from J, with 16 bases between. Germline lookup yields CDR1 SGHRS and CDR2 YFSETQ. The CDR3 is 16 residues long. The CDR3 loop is CASRFLPWDSTDTQYF. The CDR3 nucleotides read TGCGCCAGCAGATTCCTCCCCTGGGACAGCACAGATACGCAGTATTTT.

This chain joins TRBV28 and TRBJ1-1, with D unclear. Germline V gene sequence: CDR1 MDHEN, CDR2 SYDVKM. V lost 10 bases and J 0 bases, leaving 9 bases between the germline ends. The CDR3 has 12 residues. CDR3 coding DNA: TGTGCCATCTTAGCACTGAACACTGAAGCTTTCTTT. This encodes CAILALNTEAFF.

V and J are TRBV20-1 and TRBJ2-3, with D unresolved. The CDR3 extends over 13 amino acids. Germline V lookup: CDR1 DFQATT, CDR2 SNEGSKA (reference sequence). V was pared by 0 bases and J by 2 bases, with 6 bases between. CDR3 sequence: CSARDGSTDTQYF. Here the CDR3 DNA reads TGCAGTGCTAGAGACGGTTCCACAGATACGCAGTATTTT.

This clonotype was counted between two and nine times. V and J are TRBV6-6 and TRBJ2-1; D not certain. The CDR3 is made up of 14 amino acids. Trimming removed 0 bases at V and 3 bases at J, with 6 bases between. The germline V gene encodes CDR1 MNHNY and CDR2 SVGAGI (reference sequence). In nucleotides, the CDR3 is TGTGCCAGCAGTTACTCAGCAGTCTACAATGAGCAGTTCTTC. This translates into CASSYSAVYNEQFF.

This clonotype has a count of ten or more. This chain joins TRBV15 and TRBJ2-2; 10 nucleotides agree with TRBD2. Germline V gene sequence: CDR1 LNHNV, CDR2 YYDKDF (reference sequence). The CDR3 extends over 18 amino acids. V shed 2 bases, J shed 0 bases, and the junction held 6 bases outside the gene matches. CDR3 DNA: TGTGCCACCAGCAGAAAAGCGGGAGGGTCGGCGAACACCGGGGAGCTGTTTTTT. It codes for CATSRKAGGSANTGELFF.